This T cell receptor (beta chain) is drawn from a study of OX40 agonist ivuxolimab in advanced cancers. Worth noting for this clone: A junction end diverges from the germline sequence, so it may reflect a read error.

CDR1 is SSHAT and CDR2 is FNYEAQ in the germline V gene (reference sequence). The CDR3 runs 16 residues. Data came from immunoSEQ multiplex PCR; TCRdb stores just in-frame clones and leaves some out. The repertoire holds fewer than 45,000 clones, with just under 85% as singletons. V is TRBV7-7 and J is TRBJ2-2; 8 positions match TRBD1. Sequenced here: CD4+ or CD8+ T cells sorted from blood, sampled in a trial of the OX40 agonist ivuxolimab. The sequence was collected from an adult with an advanced solid tumor such as melanoma, head and neck, liver or kidney cancer. CDR3 DNA: TGTGCTAGCAGCCCAGGGGGCAGGGGTAGCACCGGGGAGCTGTTTTTT. Translating it yields CASSPGGRGSTGELFF. Drawing the rest from reference TRBV7-7 and TRBJ2-2, the complete variable domain is GAGVSQSPRYKVTKRGQDVTLRCDPISSHATLYWYQQALGQGPEFLTYFNYEAQPDKSGLPSDRFSAERPEGSISTLTIQRTEQRDSAMYRCASSPGGRGSTGELFFGEGSRLTVL.